This T cell receptor beta chain comes out of a study of PD-1 blockade in classical Hodgkin lymphoma. Whole-study context: Intravenous delivery of nivolumab at 3 mg/kg to patients occurred every 2 weeks. Regarding the study as a whole: Researchers reported that CD4+ TCR diversity, though not CD8+, rose significantly by C4D1.

Here immunoSEQ multiplex PCR was the method, and the copy in TCRdb shows in-frame clones only, minus some. Among about 7,700 clones listed, just over 85% were seen once. All patients experienced relapse after autologous stem cell transplantation, and brentuximab vedotin exposure was variable. By magnetic negative selection, CD4+ T cells were purified from thawed PBMCs. Patients' outcomes at their best amounted to complete response, partial response or progressive disease. Germline values: CDR1 MNHNS, CDR2 SASEGT. The V and J ends lost 1 base and 3 bases respectively, with 4 bases between them. The CDR3 consists of 12 residues. On this clone itself: Its antigen is as yet unknown.

The chain employs TRBV6-1 and TRBJ2-7; D not resolved. The source material was CD4+ T cells from blood, sampled at baseline. This TCR derives from a human donor with classical Hodgkin lymphoma. This CDR3 reads CASSEGVYEQYF. CDR3 sequence (DNA): TGTGCCAGCAGTGAAGGGGTCTACGAGCAGTACTTC.